What follows are 21 T cell receptor beta chains derived from one specimen sequenced in a study of blood T cell repertoires in COVID-19. This table comes from immunoSEQ multiplex PCR, and its TCRdb copy is limited to in-frame clones, with some not included. This sample carries about 74,000 clones, about 88% of them seen once, and the ten largest clones take roughly 2.6%. The specimen was peripheral blood. These receptor sequences come from an older man with active or convalescent COVID-19.

This clone was seen a few times. The chain is built from TRBV19 and TRBJ1-2; 10 bases map to TRBD1. CDR3 size: 13 residues. Germline trimming cut 5 bases from V and 6 bases from J; bases unmatched to any gene: 3. From germline, CDR1 is LNHDA and CDR2 SQIVND (reference sequence). The CDR3 nucleotides are TGTGCCAGTAGTTTCGGGACAGGGGATGGCTACACCTTC. Protein product: CASSFGTGDGYTF.

This sequence joins TRBV29-1 and TRBJ1-2, with D tentatively TRBD1 (5 bases). Germline CDR1 reads SQVTM; CDR2 reads ANQGSEA. Trimming removed 7 bases at V and 7 bases at J, with 22 bases between. This CDR3 is built from 14 residues. CDR3 in DNA: TGCAGCGCTATACTCCAGGGTTTCGGCGGTGGCTACACCTTC. Encoded protein: CSAILQGFGGGYTF. The variable domain in full, with the rest retrieved from reference TRBV29-1 and TRBJ1-2, is SAVISQKPSRDICQRGTSLTIQCQVDSQVTMMFWYRQQPGQSLTLIATANQGSEATYESGFVIDKFPISRPNLTFSTLTVSNMSPEDSSIYLCSAILQGFGGGYTFGSGTRLTVV.

The rearrangement uses TRBV30 and TRBJ2-3, with 8 nucleotides matching TRBD2. Per the germline V gene, CDR1 is GTSNPN and CDR2 is SVGIG (reference sequence). With 1 base clipped from V and 1 base from J, the junction kept 4 bases outside the gene matches. The CDR3 runs to 15 residues. Written as DNA, the CDR3 is TGTGCCTGGAGTGCCGGGGGGGCCGGCACAGATACGCAGTATTTT. As protein: CAWSAGGAGTDTQYF.

The J gene is TRBJ2-1, the V gene TRBV7-9; 8 nucleotides line up with TRBD2. CDR1 is SEHNR, CDR2 FQNEAQ, per germline (reference sequence). The V gene end was trimmed by 1 base and the J gene end by 7 bases; junction bases not matched to a gene: 3. There are 14 residues in the CDR3. The CDR3 is CASSLVRGDNEQFF. In nucleotides, the CDR3 is TGTGCCAGCAGCTTAGTGCGGGGGGATAATGAGCAGTTCTTC. Drawing the rest from reference TRBV7-9 and TRBJ2-1, the complete variable domain is DTGVSQNPRHKITKRGQNVTFRCDPISEHNRLYWYRQTLGQGPEFLTYFQNEAQLEKSRLLSDRFSAERPKGSFSTLEIQRTEQGDSAMYLCASSLVRGDNEQFFGPGTRLTVL.

The chain recombines TRBV28 with TRBJ1-2; tentative D call: TRBD1 (6 bases). The germline V gene encodes CDR1 MDHEN and CDR2 SYDVKM. CDR3 length: 12 residues. V gave up 7 bases and J gave up 8 bases, with 14 bases separating them. Written as DNA, the CDR3 is TGTGCCAGCACCCAGGGGTCTAGAGGCTACACCTTC. It translates to CASTQGSRGYTF.

The genes are TRBV28 and TRBJ2-5; TRBD2 matches at 8 bases. CDR3 size: 15 residues. CDR1 is MDHEN, CDR2 SYDVKM, per germline. After removal of 10 bases from V and 7 bases from J, the junction contained 17 bases not matched to a gene. CDR3 protein: CAIKKSGGGPSTQYF. The CDR3 nucleotides read TGTGCCATCAAAAAAAGTGGCGGGGGGCCGTCGACCCAGTACTTC.

This sequence joins TRBV5-1 and TRBJ2-7, with D possibly matching TRBD1 (6 bases). The CDR3 is made up of 13 amino acids. In germline, CDR1 is SGHRS, CDR2 YFSETQ. Trimming left V 5 bases short and J 5 bases short, with 14 bases between. The CDR3 reads CASSFTGFHEQYF. CDR3 nucleotides: TGCGCCAGCAGTTTTACAGGGTTCCACGAGCAGTACTTC.

This clone was observed a few times. This rearrangement joins TRBV28 to TRBJ1-2, with 7 bases identical to TRBD1. Germline CDR1 is MDHEN and CDR2 is SYDVKM. CDR3 length: 14 residues. V gave up 5 bases and J gave up 5 bases; unmatched junction bases: 8. Here the CDR3 reads CASSPPTGRYGYTF. In DNA, the CDR3 is TGTGCCAGCAGTCCCCCGACAGGGAGGTATGGCTACACCTTC.

CDR3 sequence: CASSWAGGVDYGYTF. The CDR3 DNA reads as TGCGCCAGCAGCTGGGCGGGGGGCGTCGACTATGGCTACACCTTC. The gene calls are TRBV5-1 and TRBJ1-2; tentatively, D is TRBD1 (6 bases). CDR3 length: 15 amino acids. Germline assignment: CDR1 SGHRS and CDR2 YFSETQ. The ends were cut back, 3 bases at V and 3 bases at J, with 15 bases in the middle.

V usage is TRBV7-3 and J usage is TRBJ1-1, with 9 bases identical to TRBD1. This CDR3 spans 16 amino acids. The V and J ends lost 4 bases and 5 bases, in that order; junction bases with no gene match: 11. CDR1 and CDR2 from the germline V gene are SGHTA and FQGTGA. The CDR3 protein is CASSSYPGQGRTEAFF. CDR3 in DNA: TGTGCCAGCAGCTCATACCCGGGACAGGGAAGGACTGAAGCTTTCTTT. Drawing the rest from reference TRBV7-3 and TRBJ1-1, the complete variable domain is GAGVSQTPSNKVTEKGKYVELRCDPISGHTALYWYRQSLGQGPEFLIYFQGTGAADDSGLPNDRFFAVRPEGSVSTLKIQRTERGDSAVYLCASSSYPGQGRTEAFFGQGTRLTVV.

This rearrangement joins TRBV29-1 to TRBJ1-4; D ambiguous. This CDR3 has 14 amino acids. Trimming removed 5 bases at V and 0 bases at J, with 10 bases between. Per the germline V gene, CDR1 is SQVTM and CDR2 is ANQGSEA. The CDR3 here is CSVSRSATNEKLFF. In nucleotides, the CDR3 is TGCAGCGTTTCAAGGAGCGCAACTAATGAAAAACTGTTTTTT.

The genes are TRBV19 and TRBJ1-1, with D perhaps TRBD1 (5 bases). V was clipped by 4 bases and J by 1 base, with 10 bases between them. The CDR3 length is 14 residues. CDR1 and CDR2 (germline): LNHDA, SQIVND (reference sequence). The CDR3 loop is CASSTGLGNTEAFF. CDR3 nucleotide sequence: TGTGCCAGTAGTACAGGGTTGGGGAACACTGAAGCTTTCTTT.

The V call is TRBV5-1, the J call TRBJ2-1, with D maybe TRBD1 (5 bases). CDR1 and CDR2 (germline): SGHRS, YFSETQ. This CDR3 is 17 amino acids long. Trimming pared 3 bases from V and 6 bases from J, leaving 22 bases between. CDR3 sequence reads: CASSSRRAGIPTNEQFF. In DNA form, the CDR3 reads TGCGCCAGCAGCTCAAGAAGAGCAGGGATCCCAACCAATGAGCAGTTCTTC.

This clone came up once. The rearrangement uses TRBV5-8 and TRBJ2-7, with D possibly matching TRBD2 (6 bases). This CDR3 has 13 residues. V was cut by 5 bases and J by 2 bases, with 11 bases left in between. Germline CDR1 and CDR2: SGHTS and YDEGEE. In nucleotides, the CDR3 is TGTGCCAGCAGGAGGGCGGGAACCTACGAGCAGTACTTC. This encodes CASRRAGTYEQYF.

In its sample, this clone was seen once. The V call is TRBV7-9, the J call TRBJ1-4; D call uncertain. Between the trimmed V and J ends, which lost 5 bases and 7 bases, there was a span of 8 bases. CDR1 SEHNR and CDR2 FQNEAQ come from the germline V gene (reference sequence). There are 12 residues in the CDR3. CDR3 DNA sequence: TGTGCCAGCAGCCCGACAAGTGAAAAACTGTTTTTT. Amino acids: CASSPTSEKLFF. Full variable domain (remainder filled in from reference TRBV7-9 and TRBJ1-4): DTGVSQNPRHKITKRGQNVTFRCDPISEHNRLYWYRQTLGQGPEFLTYFQNEAQLEKSRLLSDRFSAERPKGSFSTLEIQRTEQGDSAMYLCASSPTSEKLFFGSGTQLSVL.

The V call is TRBV7-8, the J call TRBJ2-4, with TRBD2 as a possible D gene (5 bases). Trimming took 5 bases from V and 2 from J, leaving 16 bases between them. Germline assignment: CDR1 SGHVS and CDR2 FQNEAQ. The CDR3 is 16 residues long. This CDR3 reads CASSIGLDGSKNIQYF. Written as DNA, the CDR3 is TGTGCCAGCAGCATTGGACTCGACGGATCCAAAAACATTCAGTACTTC.

This rearrangement joins TRBV5-1 to TRBJ1-1; the D is unclear. Trimming cost V 5 bases and J 0 bases, with 11 bases left between them. CDR3 size: 14 residues. The V gene's germline CDR1 is SGHRS and CDR2 YFSETQ. In DNA, the CDR3 is TGCGCCAGCAGTCCAATCGGGTTGAACACTGAAGCTTTCTTT. Translating it yields CASSPIGLNTEAFF.

The genes are TRBV5-4 and TRBJ2-3; 9 positions agree with TRBD1. Germline V gene sequence: CDR1 SGHNT, CDR2 YYREEE (reference sequence). J was trimmed by 3 bases and V by 10 bases; bases with no gene match: 6. The CDR3 contains 13 residues. Written as DNA, the CDR3 is TGTGCCGCCGGGACAGGGAGTACAGATACGCAGTATTTT. It translates to CAAGTGSTDTQYF.

The chain carries TRBV28 and TRBJ1-1; 9 bases are a match to TRBD1. The CDR3 is made up of 14 amino acids. Germline V lookup: CDR1 MDHEN, CDR2 SYDVKM. The trim removed 6 bases at V and 3 bases at J, leaving 5 bases unmatched. In DNA form, the CDR3 reads TGTGCCAGCAGACTGGGACAGGGCGACACTGAAGCTTTCTTT. This translates into CASRLGQGDTEAFF. Filled out from reference TRBV28 and TRBJ1-1, the complete variable domain reads DVKVTQSSRYLVKRTGEKVFLECVQDMDHENMFWYRQDPGLGLRLIYFSYDVKMKEKGDIPEGYSVSREKKERFSLILESASTNQTSMYLCASRLGQGDTEAFFGQGTRLTVV.

The rearrangement joins TRBV3-1 (or the pseudogene TRBV3-2) to TRBJ1-2; D is undetermined. There are 13 residues in the CDR3. V dropped 1 base and J dropped 3 bases, with 6 bases sitting between them. CDR1 and CDR2 (germline): LGHDT, YNNKEL (reference sequence). The CDR3 loop is CASSQGGYYGYTF. The DNA of the CDR3 is TGTGCCAGCAGCCAAGGAGGGTACTATGGCTACACCTTC.

V and J are TRBV18 and TRBJ2-3; 7 bases align to TRBD1. V gave up 3 bases and J gave up 4 bases; unmatched junction bases: 10. CDR3 length equals 16 residues. The germline V gene encodes CDR1 KGHSH and CDR2 LQKENI. CDR3 coding DNA: TGTGCCAGCTCACCCCAGCTAAGCGGACAGGCAGATACGCAGTATTTT. Translation gives CASSPQLSGQADTQYF.